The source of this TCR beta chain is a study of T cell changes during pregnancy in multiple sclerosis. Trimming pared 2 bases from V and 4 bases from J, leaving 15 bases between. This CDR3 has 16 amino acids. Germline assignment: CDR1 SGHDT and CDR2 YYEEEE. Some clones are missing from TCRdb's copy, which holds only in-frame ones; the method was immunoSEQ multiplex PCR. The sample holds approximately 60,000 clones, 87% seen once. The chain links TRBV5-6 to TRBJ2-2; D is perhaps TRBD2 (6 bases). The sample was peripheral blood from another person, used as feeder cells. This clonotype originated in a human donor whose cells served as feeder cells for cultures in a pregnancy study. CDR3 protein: CASSFFGAGSTGELFF. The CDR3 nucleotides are TGTGCCAGCAGCTTCTTTGGGGCGGGGAGCACCGGGGAGCTGTTTTTT.